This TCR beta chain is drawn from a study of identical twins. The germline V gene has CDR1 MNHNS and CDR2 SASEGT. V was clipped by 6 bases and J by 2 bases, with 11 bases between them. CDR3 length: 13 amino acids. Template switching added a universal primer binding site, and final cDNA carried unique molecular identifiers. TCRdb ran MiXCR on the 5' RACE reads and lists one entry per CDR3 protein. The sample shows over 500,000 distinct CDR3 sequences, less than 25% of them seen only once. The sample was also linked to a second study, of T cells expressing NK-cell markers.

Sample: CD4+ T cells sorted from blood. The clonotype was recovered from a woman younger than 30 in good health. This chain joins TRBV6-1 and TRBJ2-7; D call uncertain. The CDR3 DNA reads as TGTGCCAGCAGGCCGCTTACCGCCTACGAGCAGTACTTC. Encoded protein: CASRPLTAYEQYF.